Listed here are 11 T cell receptor beta chains from one sample, sequenced in a study of PD-L1 blockade in urothelial cancer. The table came from immunoSEQ multiplex PCR; TCRdb's copy has only in-frame clones and leaves some out. The repertoire holds about 88,000 clones, with roughly nine tenths as singletons. Time point defined: pretreatment peripheral blood. The specimen comprised PBMCs, sampled around atezolizumab (anti-PD-L1) treatment. These receptors were obtained from a woman at least 80 years old with urothelial cancer.

The CDR3 region has the DNA TGTGCCAGCAGTTCTAGGACAGGGGTGAACTATGGCTACACCTTC. Translated, it gives CASSSRTGVNYGYTF. V is TRBV28 and J is TRBJ1-2; 9 bases are a match to TRBD1. Germline assignment: CDR1 MDHEN and CDR2 SYDVKM. The junction had 5 bases not matched to a gene; V was cut back by 4 bases and J by 2 bases. The CDR3 contains 15 residues.

The V and J genes are TRBV7-6 and TRBJ2-2; 9 nucleotides line up with TRBD2. The CDR3 runs 16 residues. From germline, CDR1 is SGHVS and CDR2 FNYEAQ. V lost 5 bases, J lost 4 bases, and 8 bases stayed unmatched. The CDR3 loop reads CASSNSGSRSTGELFF. For the CDR3, the DNA is TGTGCCAGCAGCAATAGCGGGAGTCGGAGCACCGGGGAGCTGTTTTTT.

V usage is TRBV5-1 and J usage is TRBJ1-4; 7 positions agree with TRBD1. This CDR3 has 16 amino acids. Germline V gene lookup returns CDR1 SGHRS and CDR2 YFSETQ. V dropped 0 bases and J dropped 0; count of bases not matched to a gene: 2. The CDR3 bases are TGCGCCAGCAGCTTGGACAGGGGATCAACTAATGAAAAACTGTTTTTT. Its translation is CASSLDRGSTNEKLFF. Full variable domain (remainder filled in from reference TRBV5-1 and TRBJ1-4): KAGVTQTPRYLIKTRGQQVTLSCSPISGHRSVSWYQQTPGQGLQFLFEYFSETQRNKGNFPGRFSGRQFSNSRSEMNVSTLELGDSALYLCASSLDRGSTNEKLFFGSGTQLSVL.

This chain links TRBV9 with TRBJ2-7; TRBD2 matches 7 bases. This CDR3 contains 16 residues. Trimming at V came to 0 bases and at J to 0 bases, leaving 6 bases not matched to a gene. Germline V lookup: CDR1 SGDLS, CDR2 YYNGEE. The CDR3 protein is CASSVGGGGASYEQYF. CDR3 in DNA: TGTGCCAGCAGCGTAGGGGGGGGAGGGGCCTCCTACGAGCAGTACTTC.

The rearrangement joins TRBV5-1 to TRBJ2-2; a possible D gene is TRBD2 (6 bases). This CDR3 spans 16 amino acids. The ends were cut back, 4 bases at V and 2 bases at J, with 15 bases in the middle. Germline V gene sequence: CDR1 SGHRS, CDR2 YFSETQ. The CDR3 coding sequence is TGCGCCAGCAGCCTTACCGGAGGGGCCAACACCGGGGAGCTGTTTTTT. This encodes CASSLTGGANTGELFF.

The chain links TRBV18 to TRBJ1-1, with D perhaps matching TRBD1 (6 bases). The CDR3 sequence is 14 residues long. Germline CDR1 reads KGHSH; CDR2 reads LQKENI. V was shortened by 1 base and J by 5 bases, with 11 bases between the two germline ends. The CDR3 loop is CASSPRGQGTEAFF. CDR3 nucleotides: TGTGCCAGCTCACCACGGGGGCAGGGTACTGAAGCTTTCTTT.

The chain links TRBV30 to TRBJ1-1; D unclear. The germline V and J ends were trimmed by 3 bases and 1 base, with 9 bases remaining between them. This CDR3 is 13 amino acids long. Germline CDR1 and CDR2: GTSNPN and SVGIG (reference sequence). The CDR3 loop is CAWSQTGNTEAFF. The CDR3 DNA reads as TGTGCCTGGAGCCAAACCGGGAACACTGAAGCTTTCTTT.

The chain has TRBV27 and TRBJ2-2, with D tentatively TRBD1 (6 bases). This CDR3 contains 16 residues. V lost 5 bases and J 0 bases, leaving 13 bases between the germline ends. Germline assignment: CDR1 MNHEY and CDR2 SMNVEV (reference sequence). As DNA, the CDR3 is TGTGCCAGCAGTCTCTCCGGGACAACGAACACCGGGGAGCTGTTTTTT. Translating it yields CASSLSGTTNTGELFF.

The chain couples TRBV4-1 to TRBJ2-2, with 7 bases aligning to TRBD1. J gave up 1 base and V 8 bases, and 4 bases lay outside the gene matches. Per the germline V gene, CDR1 is MGHRA and CDR2 is YSYEKL. CDR3 length: 14 amino acids. CDR3: CASSGTENTGELFF. In nucleotides, the CDR3 is TGCGCCAGCTCCGGGACAGAGAACACCGGGGAGCTGTTTTTT.

V usage is TRBV27 and J usage is TRBJ2-3; no clear D. The CDR3 is 14 amino acids. V lost 4 bases and J 7 bases, leaving 15 bases between the germline ends. Per the germline V gene, CDR1 is MNHEY and CDR2 is SMNVEV (reference sequence). Written as DNA, the CDR3 is TGTGCCAGCAGTTCGAACCAGGCAACGAATACGCAGTATTTT. Its translation is CASSSNQATNTQYF.

The chain recombines TRBV5-1 with TRBJ1-1; TRBD1 is a possible D gene (6 bases). Deletions cut 5 bases from V and 6 bases from J, with 14 bases between. The length of the CDR3 is 13 residues. The germline gives CDR1 SGHRS, CDR2 YFSETQ. As DNA, the CDR3 is TGCGCCAGCAGGACAGGAGAAGCGGCTGAAGCTTTCTTT. This codes for CASRTGEAAEAFF.